What follows are 12 T cell receptor beta chains derived from one specimen sequenced in a study of cytomegalovirus exposure and HLA in healthy donors (dated by TCRdb to between 2016 and 2019). The method was the immunoSEQ multiplex PCR assay. For the multiplex PCR, a mixture combining 60 forward primers for TCR Vbeta segments and 13 reverse primers for TCR Jbeta segments was used. As stored in TCRdb, this immuneACCESS dataset retains in-frame rearrangements with V and J assigned. A fraction of the clones does not appear; measured against another copy, unresolved V genes explain less than half of the discrepancy, and the remainder lacks a known reason. The sample profile shows over 150,000 clones; approximately 80% of them were found once. Together, the top ten hold 9.5% to 15% of the sample. Source material: PBMCs. The receptors stem from a man younger than 40 in good health and CMV-seropositive.

Concerning this clone itself: Within the sample, other DNA sequences also encode this same CDR3. The CDR3 DNA is TGTGCCAGCAGTCCACTAGCGGGAGTCTACGAGCAGTACTTC. Translation gives CASSPLAGVYEQYF. The J gene is TRBJ2-7, the V gene TRBV28; TRBD2 matches at 11 bases. Trimming took 5 bases from V and 3 from J; bases not matched to a gene: 3. The germline CDR1 and CDR2 sequences are MDHEN and SYDVKM. CDR3 size: 14 residues.

The CDR3 DNA sequence: TGCGCCAGCAGCTTCGCCTTCGCACAGGGGACCTACGAGCAGTACTTC. It is translated as CASSFAFAQGTYEQYF. The chain links TRBV5-1 to TRBJ2-7; 7 positions match TRBD1. Looked up from germline, CDR1 is SGHRS and CDR2 is YFSETQ. The J segment lost 2 bases and the V segment lost 2 bases, leaving 10 bases of the junction unmatched. CDR3 length: 16 amino acids.

There are a few counts of this clone. This chain uses TRBV6-1 with TRBJ1-2, with 7 bases lining up with TRBD1. Unmatched junction bases numbered 7, after V lost 8 bases and J lost 4 bases. Germline V CDR1 and CDR2: MNHNS, SASEGT. This CDR3 is built from 13 residues. The CDR3 DNA sequence: TGTGCCAGCGCAACAGGGGTCACCTATGGCTACACCTTC. It encodes CASATGVTYGYTF.

The V and J genes are TRBV11-2 and TRBJ2-5; D may be TRBD1 (6 bases). V was shortened by 7 bases and J by 4 bases, with 10 bases between the two germline ends. CDR3 length: 12 residues. Looked up from germline, CDR1 is SGHAT and CDR2 is FQNNGV. The CDR3 is CASTIGGETQYF. Here the CDR3 DNA reads TGTGCCAGCACCATAGGGGGAGAGACCCAGTACTTC.

For the CDR3, the DNA is TGTGCCAGCCGCCGCCGGGACAGGGAGGGCTACACCTTC. Amino acids: CASRRRDREGYTF. The chain joins TRBV27 to TRBJ1-2; TRBD1 matches at 9 bases. V was clipped by 8 bases and J by 8 bases; unmatched bases: 9. Germline CDR1 reads MNHEY; CDR2 reads SMNVEV (reference sequence). This CDR3 spans 13 amino acids.

The rearrangement joins TRBV12-5 to TRBJ1-1, with unresolved D. The CDR3 has 13 residues. The germline V gene encodes CDR1 LGHNT and CDR2 FRNRAP. The V end was cut by 0 bases, the J end by 6 bases, with 8 bases between. The CDR3 protein is CASGLVRAAEAFF. CDR3 coding DNA: TGTGCTAGTGGTTTGGTAAGAGCGGCTGAAGCTTTCTTT.

In this sample, this clone turned up a few times. The rearrangement links TRBV7-2 to TRBJ2-5; 13 bases match TRBD2. V dropped 5 bases and J dropped 2; count of bases not matched to a gene: 5. The CDR3 contains 16 residues. Germline CDR1 and CDR2: SGHTA and FQGNSA. The CDR3 DNA sequence: TGTGCCAGCAGCATGGGACTAGCGGGAACACAAGAGACCCAGTACTTC. This encodes CASSMGLAGTQETQYF.

Only a few counts were recorded for this clone. The rearrangement joins TRBV27 to TRBJ2-1; the D gene is possibly TRBD2 (7 bases). Germline CDR1 and CDR2: MNHEY and SMNVEV (reference sequence). Trimming removed 5 bases at V and 10 bases at J, with 15 bases between. This CDR3 is 13 amino acids long. The CDR3 DNA reads TGTGCCAGCAGTCCATTTCGGGGGGCGGAGCAGTTCTTC. Translation: CASSPFRGAEQFF.

J is TRBJ1-4 and V is TRBV5-5, with D possibly TRBD1 on 6 matching bases. CDR3 length: 17 residues. The germline V and J ends were trimmed by 0 bases and 3 bases, with 15 bases remaining between them. Germline loops: CDR1 SGHKS, CDR2 YYEKEE (reference sequence). CDR3 nucleotides: TGTGCCAGCAGCTTGGATTGGGGGCGGGCCGCTAATGAAAAACTGTTTTTT. It specifies CASSLDWGRAANEKLFF.

The V and J genes are TRBV5-4 and TRBJ2-5; 11 bases are shared with TRBD2. Germline V gene lookup returns CDR1 SGHNT and CDR2 YYREEE (reference sequence). The CDR3 spans 17 residues. The V gene end was trimmed by 4 bases and the J gene end by 0 bases; junction bases not matched to a gene: 8. The DNA of the CDR3 is TGTGCCAGCAGCGCGGGACTAGCGGTTAGGTACCAAGAGACCCAGTACTTC. It codes for CASSAGLAVRYQETQYF.

This rearrangement joins TRBV2 to TRBJ2-7; the match to TRBD1 covers 9 bases. V shed 9 bases and J 2 bases; nucleotides not matched to a gene: 11. In germline, CDR1 is SNHLY, CDR2 FYNNEI. The CDR3 has 15 residues. CDR3 in amino acids: CARTHPGQGTYEQYF. The CDR3, as DNA: TGTGCCAGGACCCACCCGGGACAGGGTACCTACGAGCAGTACTTC.

The V call is TRBV5-4, the J call TRBJ2-2, with 9 bases identical to TRBD1. V lost 1 base and J lost 4; bases outside the gene matches: 2. The CDR3 loop spans 15 amino acids. Germline loops: CDR1 SGHNT, CDR2 YYREEE (reference sequence). CDR3 nucleotide sequence: TGTGCCAGCAGCTTGAACAGGGGGCCCACCGGGGAGCTGTTTTTT. It is translated as CASSLNRGPTGELFF.